This TCR beta chain derives from a study of cytomegalovirus exposure and HLA in healthy donors (dated by TCRdb to the late 2010s). In terms of the full investigation: An earlier analysis of roughly 500 of the donors reported 276 Gb of sequence data and 117 million unique TCR beta sequences obtained from about 170 million T cells. The later analysis used no new phenotypic data to find candidate immune exposures, relying instead on TCR beta sequences and their occurrence across donors. Genome-wide SNP genotypes for about 65% of the 666 donors were used in a later genetic analysis, which treated that subset as a discovery cohort. The genetic ancestry cluster associated with self-reported Caucasian donors included approximately 85% of the roughly 380 genotyped donors. An early release that covered more than 550 HLA-typed donors contained approximately 300 gigabases of sequencing data and about 93 million unique TCR sequences. Several DR-DQ haplotypes were handled as single units for association and clustering because linkage in the cohort was strong. A separate validation cohort of 100 to 150 different subjects was used in addition to the roughly 700-subject first cohort. An earlier analysis of around 640 of the donors used high-throughput TCR beta sequencing to judge whether each TCR beta V gene segment behaved as functional or pseudogenic. Typing coverage varied by locus: roughly 629-640 donors for A, B, C, DRB1 and DQB1; under 550 for DQA1; approximately 570 for DPA1; roughly 450 for DPB1. Among some 400 genotyped donors of the cohort, an average of 235,054 unique TCR beta nucleotide sequences were sequenced per donor, 15% to 20% of them non-productive. HLA typing covered class I and class II loci at four-digit resolution. The T cell repertoires of several hundred subjects were profiled by immunosequencing and related to cytomegalovirus serostatus. A later analysis re-examined previously published TCR beta repertoires from about 700 donors and added high-resolution HLA genotyping to investigate patterns of TCR occurrence. High-throughput TCR immunosequencing, statistical association of individual TCRs with disease status, and machine learning were combined to predict cytomegalovirus infection status. Every repertoire in the discovery cohort had been generated on one and the same sequencing platform. The study was designed to test whether signatures of past pathogen exposure could be identified by cataloging public T cell receptors. Alongside the repertoire data, information on donor age, sex, ethnicity and CMV serostatus was compiled. Study-wide conclusions, independent of this receptor: Broadly in line with IMGT annotations, most TCR beta V segments showed up in productive rearrangements about 90% or about 30% of the time in an earlier analysis of 450 to 750 of the donors. When HLA alleles, especially DR and DQ, strongly co-occurred, attributing TCR associations to individual alleles was difficult. Because some donors lacked HLA typing at each locus, the association tests relied only on the typed subset. The study gave a list of some 150 TCR beta chains associated with cytomegalovirus. Because the 87-base-pair reads could not distinguish some IMGT-functional V segments, including TRBV6-2 and TRBV6-3, those segments were excluded. The authors suggested that the approach could potentially be extended to other disease states and immunological phenotypes. A cluster of highly shared sequence variants was judged likely to be a technical artifact of the sequencing pipeline. Correlated functional status among segregating V segments might be attributable to linkage disequilibrium, but an unknown experimental factor could not be ruled out. According to a later genetic analysis, donors in an Asian-associated ancestry cluster had fewer N-insertions in productive TCRs than the roughly 700-donor mean. In both the original and validation cohorts, the classifier was reported to diagnose cytomegalovirus status with high specificity and sensitivity. According to a later analysis, parvovirus B19, influenza, CMV and Epstein-Barr virus appeared linked to several top co-occurrence clusters. In vitro tests confirmed that a few of the cytomegalovirus-associated TCR beta chains recognize cytomegalovirus antigens. V-gene and J-gene trimming of TCR beta chains was associated with a missense DCLRE1C variant in a later genetic analysis, and the association was replicated in an independent cohort. About 17 rarely observed V segments, including chromosome 9 orphons, were excluded from the earlier analysis of several hundred of the donors because counts were too low. According to a later analysis, TCR association rates differed among HLA loci, with DRB1 alleles showing the most associated TCRs and HLA-C alleles showing the fewest. The only immune exposure information available for the cohort was CMV serostatus. At a false discovery rate of 0.05, a later analysis linked about 17,000 TCR beta sequences to specific HLA alleles. Most CMV-associated TCR beta chains appeared to be HLA-restricted in a later analysis, and the HLA associations seemed to be driven largely by CMV exposure. A further reported finding was that TCR beta sequences accurately predicted the HLA-A and HLA-B alleles for most subjects in the first cohort. While some public TCRs were present in many individuals, most TCR sequences turned up only very rarely across donors. A later analysis found that HLA-associated TCR beta chains were more clonally expanded and had lower generation probabilities than equally common non-associated chains. Roughly uniform sequencing depth across donors was assumed in presence/absence analyses, although this assumption may not hold. In this cohort, only TCR beta chains were sequenced, and detectable features were limited by the absence of alpha or paired-chain data.

Library method: the immunoSEQ multiplex PCR assay. The multiplex PCR relied on a mix of 60 forward primers for TCR Vbeta segments and 13 reverse primers for TCR Jbeta segments. The CDR3 region of rearranged TCR beta genes was amplified from genomic DNA by a multiplex PCR assay. On the Illumina HiSeq System, the amplified TCR beta libraries were sequenced as 87-base-pair reads. The published analysis was carried out like this. A later analysis counted approximately 76 million unique TCR beta chains across the 690 or so repertoires, and around 9.9 million of these chains were shared by at least two donors. Raw reads were error-corrected and collapsed into unique sequences by a nearest-neighbor algorithm in which closely related sequences were merged to remove PCR and sequencing errors. To assign V, D and J gene segments, CDR3 sequences were aligned to IMGT reference sequences. For a sequence to be retained, at least a six-nucleotide match to both a V gene segment and a J gene segment was required. A rearrangement counted as productive if the CDR3 had no stop codons and remained in frame with V and J, and every other rearrangement counted as non-productive. Following IMGT convention, CDR3 was defined as the stretch from the second conserved V-encoded cysteine to the conserved J-encoded phenylalanine. Sequences without an unambiguous match to a single V gene segment were excluded from the earlier analysis of over 500 of the donors. In an earlier analysis of a few hundred of the donors, V segments were called functional above 56.7% productive rearrangements and were called segregating when the between-donor standard deviation exceeded 5%. To diagnose cytomegalovirus status from the catalog of TCR beta chain sequences, a statistical classification framework was built. In a later analysis, TCR nucleotide sequences were compared against IMGT/GENE-DB human TR gene sequences so that V and J genes could be assigned. In a later analysis, CDR3 sequences and most-parsimonious VDJ recombination scenarios were assigned using the TCRdist pipeline. A later analysis defined each TCR beta chain by its CDR3 amino acid sequence plus V-gene family, and excluded reads lacking a unique V-gene family. In a later analysis, approximately 590 highly shared, low-generation-probability nucleotide sequences were removed to address suspected cross-contamination and a sequencing artifact. For each public chain, a later analysis derived a clonal expansion index from normalized ranks of inferred template counts within each repertoire. Generation probabilities in a later analysis came from a VDJ recombination model fitted to out-of-frame rearrangements, and those results were checked against IGoR. In a later analysis, TCR-TCR, TCR-HLA and TCR-CMV co-occurrence was scored with hypergeometric tests, and a repertoire-size bias correction was applied to TCR pairs. To estimate false discovery rates, a later analysis permuted the HLA or CMV assignments 20 times. In a later analysis, co-occurring TCRs were grouped with DBSCAN, and TCRdist sequence similarity was added when clustering was performed within HLA-allele-positive subsets. Repertoires with fewer than 30,000 or more than 120,000 public chains were left out of co-occurrence clustering, as were about five repertoires with anomalous nucleotide sharing. Imported from immuneACCESS, the table was reduced by TCRdb to in-frame sequences with V and J called. These copies leave out some clones; in studies compared against another copy, an unresolved V gene accounts for under half, and the cause of the remainder is not known. The V and J calls and the clone size are those of that table, but D and trimming were determined from the DNA. The sample table holds about 120,000 clones, of which 70% to 90% were seen once. The ten largest clonotypes hold around 2% of the sample.

This clone was seen a single time. Its antigen remains unidentified. Per-base quality was not reported, and no clone a single base away is much larger than it. In total, over 600 healthy bone marrow donors made up the cohort. At the time of sampling, all cohort members were nominally healthy, though unrecorded immune exposures were likely present. The donor was CMV seronegative and belonged to the group of around 350 seronegative cohort members. A peripheral blood sample was collected from each donor, and TCR beta sequencing was performed on peripheral blood mononuclear cells. Genomic DNA was extracted from the blood cell samples with the Qiagen DNeasy Blood Extraction Kit. From the cysteine up to the phenylalanine, the CDR3 has a length of 14 residues. The read is trimmed to its CDR3 DNA, 42 bases read in frame from base 1. The germline V gene (reference sequence) gives CDR1 as SEHNR and CDR2 as FQNEAQ. V and J lose 1 base and 4 bases, and a span of 10 bases separates them.

This receptor was taken from a man aged 35 to 55 in good health and CMV-seronegative. Input material: PBMCs. The sequence links TRBV7-9 to TRBJ1-1, and possibly TRBD1, on 6 matching bases. The CDR3 region reads CASSLGQGSTEAFF. The DNA sequence follows: TGTGCCAGCAGCTTAGGGCAGGGGTCCACTGAAGCTTTCTTT.